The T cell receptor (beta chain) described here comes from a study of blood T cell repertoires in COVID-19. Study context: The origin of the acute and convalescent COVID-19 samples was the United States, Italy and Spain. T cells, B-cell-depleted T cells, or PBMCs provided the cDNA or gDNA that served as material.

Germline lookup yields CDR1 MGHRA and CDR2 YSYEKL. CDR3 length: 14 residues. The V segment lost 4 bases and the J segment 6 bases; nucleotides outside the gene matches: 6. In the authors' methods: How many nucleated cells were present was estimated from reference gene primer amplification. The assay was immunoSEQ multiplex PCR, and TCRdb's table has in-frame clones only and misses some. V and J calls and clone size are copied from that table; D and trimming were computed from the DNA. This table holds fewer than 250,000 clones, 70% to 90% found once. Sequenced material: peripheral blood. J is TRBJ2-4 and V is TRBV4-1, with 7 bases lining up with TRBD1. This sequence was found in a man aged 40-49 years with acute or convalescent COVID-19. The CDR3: CASSPGTDANIQYF. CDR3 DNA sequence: TGCGCCAGCAGCCCCGGGACAGATGCAAACATTCAGTACTTC.